What follows is one T cell receptor (beta chain) and its context. Germline assignment: CDR1 MGHRA and CDR2 YSYEKL. This CDR3 comprises 17 residues. The ends lost 0 bases at V and 10 bases at J; junction bases unmatched: 15. This entry is derived from a study of blood T cell repertoires in COVID-19. Turning to the study itself: Sources were T cells, B-cell-depleted T cells, or PBMCs; the material itself was cDNA or gDNA.

Generated by immunoSEQ multiplex PCR, the TCRdb table keeps only in-frame clones and is missing some. The table records 150,000 to 200,000 clones, around 80% of them present only once. Cohorts were determined from participant-reported clinical history. Recovery among Cohort 3 donors was established by two negative PCRs, clearance, or symptom resolution. The chain uses TRBV4-1 and TRBJ2-5, with TRBD2 identical over 9 bases. The TCR sequence derives from a man aged 50 to 59 who had recovered from COVID-19. The sequencing input was PBMCs or T cells enriched from blood (not recorded which). The CDR3 loop is CASSQEPGTSRAWDQYF. CDR3 DNA: TGCGCCAGCAGCCAAGAACCGGGGACTAGCCGGGCGTGGGACCAGTACTTC.